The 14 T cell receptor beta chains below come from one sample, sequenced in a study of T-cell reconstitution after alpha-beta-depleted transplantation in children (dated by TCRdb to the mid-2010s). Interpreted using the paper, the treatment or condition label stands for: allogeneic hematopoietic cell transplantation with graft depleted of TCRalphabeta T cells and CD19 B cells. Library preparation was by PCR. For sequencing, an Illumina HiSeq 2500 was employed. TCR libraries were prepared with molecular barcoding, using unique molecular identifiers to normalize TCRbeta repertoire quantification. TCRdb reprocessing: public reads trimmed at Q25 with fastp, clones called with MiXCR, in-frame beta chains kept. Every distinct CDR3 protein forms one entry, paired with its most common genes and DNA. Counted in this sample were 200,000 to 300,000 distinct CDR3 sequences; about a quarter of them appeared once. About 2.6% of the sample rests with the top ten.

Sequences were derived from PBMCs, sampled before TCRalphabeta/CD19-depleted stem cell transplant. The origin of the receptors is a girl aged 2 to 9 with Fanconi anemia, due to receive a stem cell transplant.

The CDR3 DNA reads as TGTGCCAGCAGCCAAGGGACTAGGAAAGAGACCCAGTACTTC. Translated: CASSQGTRKETQYF. The J gene is TRBJ2-5, the V gene TRBV4-2; TRBD2 matches at 7 bases. This CDR3 contains 14 residues. Germline V gene lookup returns CDR1 LGHNA and CDR2 YNFKEQ. V shed 1 base and J 3 bases; nucleotides not matched to a gene: 2.

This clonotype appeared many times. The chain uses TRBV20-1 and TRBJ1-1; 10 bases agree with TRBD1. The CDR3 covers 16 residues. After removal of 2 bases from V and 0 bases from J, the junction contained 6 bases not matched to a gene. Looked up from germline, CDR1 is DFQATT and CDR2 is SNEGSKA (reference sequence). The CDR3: CSARNPGQGMNTEAFF. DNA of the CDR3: TGCAGTGCTAGAAACCCGGGACAGGGGATGAACACTGAAGCTTTCTTT.

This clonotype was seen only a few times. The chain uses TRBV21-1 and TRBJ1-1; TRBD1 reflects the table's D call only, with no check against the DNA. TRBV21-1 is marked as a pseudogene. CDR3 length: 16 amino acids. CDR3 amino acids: CASSKSYNREDTEAFF. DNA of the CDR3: TGTGCCAGCAGCAAATCCTATAACAGGGAGGACACTGAAGCTTTCTTT.

CDR3 loop: CASSYAHSHNEQFF. In DNA, the CDR3 is TGTGCCAGCAGTTACGCTCATTCTCACAATGAGCAGTTCTTC. The chain links TRBV27 to TRBJ2-1; D is ambiguous. The V gene's germline CDR1 is MNHEY and CDR2 SMNVEV (reference sequence). This CDR3 comprises 14 residues. The V end lost 4 bases, the J end lost 5 bases, and 12 bases lay between the germline ends.

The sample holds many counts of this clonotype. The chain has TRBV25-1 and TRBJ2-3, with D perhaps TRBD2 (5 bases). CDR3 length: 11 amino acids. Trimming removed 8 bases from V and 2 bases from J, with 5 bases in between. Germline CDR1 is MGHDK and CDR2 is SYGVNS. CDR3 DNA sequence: TGTGCCAGCGGACTCACAGATACGCAGTATTTT. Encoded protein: CASGLTDTQYF.

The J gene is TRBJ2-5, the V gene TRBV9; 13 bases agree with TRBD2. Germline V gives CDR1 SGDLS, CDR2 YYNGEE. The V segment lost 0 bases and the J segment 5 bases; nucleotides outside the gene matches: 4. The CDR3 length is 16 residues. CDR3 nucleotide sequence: TGTGCCAGCAGCGTAGGGACTAGCGGGGGCCGGGAGACCCAGTACTTC. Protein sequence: CASSVGTSGGRETQYF.

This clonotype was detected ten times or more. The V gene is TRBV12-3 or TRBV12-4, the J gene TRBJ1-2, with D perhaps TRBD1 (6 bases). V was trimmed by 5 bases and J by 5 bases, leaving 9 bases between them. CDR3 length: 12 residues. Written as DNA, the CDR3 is TGTGCCAGCAGTCCCGGACAGTATGGCTACACCTTC. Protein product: CASSPGQYGYTF.

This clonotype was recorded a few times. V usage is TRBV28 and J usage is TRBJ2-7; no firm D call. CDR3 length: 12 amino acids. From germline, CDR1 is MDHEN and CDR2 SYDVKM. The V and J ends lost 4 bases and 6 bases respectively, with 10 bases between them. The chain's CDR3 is CASSSTISEQYF. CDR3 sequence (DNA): TGTGCCAGCAGTTCAACCATCTCCGAGCAGTACTTC.

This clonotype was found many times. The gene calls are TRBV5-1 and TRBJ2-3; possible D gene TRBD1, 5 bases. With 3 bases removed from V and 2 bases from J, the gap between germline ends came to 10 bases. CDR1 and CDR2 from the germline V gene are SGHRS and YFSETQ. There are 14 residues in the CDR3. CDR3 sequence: CASSSRVHTDTQYF. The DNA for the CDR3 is TGCGCCAGCAGCTCCAGGGTACACACAGATACGCAGTATTTT.

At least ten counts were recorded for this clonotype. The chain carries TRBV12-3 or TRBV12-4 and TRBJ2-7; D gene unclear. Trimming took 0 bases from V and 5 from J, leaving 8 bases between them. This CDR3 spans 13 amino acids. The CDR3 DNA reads TGTGCCAGCAGTTTAGCGCTTAGTAACGAGCAGTACTTC. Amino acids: CASSLALSNEQYF.

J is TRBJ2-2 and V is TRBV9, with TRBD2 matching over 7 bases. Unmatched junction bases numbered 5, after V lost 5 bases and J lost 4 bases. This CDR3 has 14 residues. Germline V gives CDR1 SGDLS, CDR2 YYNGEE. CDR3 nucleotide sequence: TGTGCCAGCAGTCTAGCGGCGTTCACCGGGGAGCTGTTTTTT. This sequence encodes CASSLAAFTGELFF.

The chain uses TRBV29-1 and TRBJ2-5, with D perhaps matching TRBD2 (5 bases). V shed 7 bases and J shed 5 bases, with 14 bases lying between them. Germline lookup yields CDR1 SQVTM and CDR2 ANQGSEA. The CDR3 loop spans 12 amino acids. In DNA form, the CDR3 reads TGCAGCGCGAGGGTTTGGGTTGAGACCCAGTACTTC. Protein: CSARVWVETQYF.

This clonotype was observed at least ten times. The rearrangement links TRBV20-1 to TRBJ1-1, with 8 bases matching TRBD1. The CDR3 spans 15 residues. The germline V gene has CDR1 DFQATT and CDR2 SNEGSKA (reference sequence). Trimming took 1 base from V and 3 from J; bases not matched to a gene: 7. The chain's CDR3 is CSARAATGADTEAFF. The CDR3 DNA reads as TGCAGTGCTAGAGCCGCGACAGGGGCAGACACTGAAGCTTTCTTT.

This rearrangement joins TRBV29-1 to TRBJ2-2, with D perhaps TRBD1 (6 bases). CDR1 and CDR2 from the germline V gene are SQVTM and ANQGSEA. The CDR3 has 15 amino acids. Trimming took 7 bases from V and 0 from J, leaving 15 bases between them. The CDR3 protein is CSAGRDNANTGELFF. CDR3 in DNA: TGCAGCGCTGGCCGGGACAACGCGAACACCGGGGAGCTGTTTTTT.